The 18 T cell receptor beta chains given below trace back to one sample, sequenced in a study of cytotoxic CD8 clonotypes in ibrutinib-treated CLL. Sequencing was performed with immunoSEQ multiplex PCR; in TCRdb, only in-frame clones are kept and a portion is missing. The table includes about 9,400 clones, about 59% detected once. Sequences were derived from PBMCs, sampled before ibrutinib treatment. The receptors here all came from a human donor with chronic lymphocytic leukemia.

In its sample, this clone was seen a few times. This rearrangement joins TRBV2 to TRBJ1-4, with 7 bases fitting TRBD1. Germline CDR1 SNHLY, CDR2 FYNNEI. The CDR3 is 14 amino acids. Trimming cost V 6 bases and J 8 bases; bases outside gene matches: 9. CDR3: CASRPGTAREKLFF. In DNA form, the CDR3 reads TGTGCCAGCAGGCCCGGGACAGCCCGGGAAAAACTGTTTTTT.

Comments on this clone: Distinct nucleotide sequences in the sample also encode this CDR3. J is TRBJ2-7 and V is TRBV9; 10 nucleotides agree with TRBD2. The CDR3 consists of 15 residues. Unmatched junction bases numbered 4, after V lost 2 bases and J lost 2 bases. CDR1 and CDR2 (germline): SGDLS, YYNGEE. The CDR3, as DNA: TGTGCCAGCAGCGTCGGACTAGCGGAAACCTACGAGCAGTACTTC. Translation: CASSVGLAETYEQYF.

This clone was seen more than once but under ten times. The rearrangement joins TRBV19 to TRBJ1-3, with D unresolved. Germline CDR1 LNHDA, CDR2 SQIVND (reference sequence). Trimming left V 3 bases short and J 2 bases short, with 8 bases between. CDR3 length equals 14 residues. The CDR3 DNA reads TGTGCCAGTAGTATGGGTGGGGCTGGAAACACCATATATTTT. This sequence encodes CASSMGGAGNTIYF.

J is TRBJ1-2 and V is TRBV11-2; the match to TRBD1 covers 8 bases. In germline, CDR1 is SGHAT, CDR2 FQNNGV. The CDR3 is 15 amino acids. Germline trimming cut 4 bases from V and 4 bases from J; bases unmatched to any gene: 8. DNA of the CDR3: TGTGCCAGCAGCTCGACAGGGGCGATCATCTATGGCTACACCTTC. It specifies CASSSTGAIIYGYTF.

Written as DNA, the CDR3 is TGTGCCTGGAGTGGCTCTGGAAACACCATATATTTT. Amino acid sequence: CAWSGSGNTIYF. This chain uses TRBV30 with TRBJ1-3, with D unresolved. The CDR3 length is 12 residues. Germline lookup yields CDR1 GTSNPN and CDR2 SVGIG (reference sequence). Trimming pared 1 base from V and 0 bases from J, leaving 1 base between.

The gene calls are TRBV11-1 and TRBJ2-3, with D perhaps TRBD2 (5 bases). V gave up 6 bases and J gave up 2 bases, with 12 bases separating them. The CDR3 is made up of 14 amino acids. CDR1 is SGHAT, CDR2 FQDESV, per germline (reference sequence). The CDR3 DNA follows: TGTGCCAGCAGACGGGAACTGTACACAGATACGCAGTATTTT. Amino acids: CASRRELYTDTQYF.

The rearrangement joins TRBV5-3 to TRBJ1-2; 9 bases match TRBD1. TRBV5-3 is an ORF, with its function uncertain. V was pared by 2 bases and J by 4 bases, with 15 bases of the junction left unmatched. The length of the CDR3 is 18 residues. The CDR3 nucleotides read TGTGCCAGAAGCTTACGCGGGGACAGGGCTGGGACCTCCTATGGCTACACCTTC. Amino acid sequence: CARSLRGDRAGTSYGYTF.

This clone was seen a few times. The chain is built from TRBV25-1 and TRBJ2-1; 9 bases map to TRBD2. Germline V CDR1 and CDR2: MGHDK, SYGVNS. The CDR3 is 17 residues long. V gave up 0 bases and J gave up 4 bases; unmatched junction bases: 7. CDR3 DNA sequence: TGTGCCAGCAGTGAATATGGCGGTAGCGGGAGTTACAATGAGCAGTTCTTC. Its protein product is CASSEYGGSGSYNEQFF.

The CDR3 DNA reads as TGTGCCAGCAGCCCCACTGCCCCTGGGGGCACAGATACGCAGTATTTT. This translates into CASSPTAPGGTDTQYF. J is TRBJ2-3 and V is TRBV5-4; the D is unclear. The germline V gene encodes CDR1 SGHNT and CDR2 YYREEE (reference sequence). The length of the CDR3 is 16 residues. Trimming removed 4 bases at V and 1 base at J, with 16 bases between. The variable domain in full, with the rest retrieved from reference TRBV5-4 and TRBJ2-3, is ETGVTQSPTHLIKTRGQQVTLRCSSQSGHNTVSWYQQALGQGPQFIFQYYREEENGRGNFPPRFSGLQFPNYSSELNVNALELDDSALYLCASSPTAPGGTDTQYFGPGTRLTVL.

This chain connects TRBV2 to TRBJ2-5; D remains ambiguous. The CDR3 is 11 amino acids. Trimming took 0 bases from V and 5 from J, leaving 1 base between them. Germline-derived CDR1 and CDR2 are SNHLY and FYNNEI. The DNA of the CDR3 is TGTGCCAGCAGTGAAGCGGAGACCCAGTACTTC. Translation gives CASSEAETQYF.

This clone turned up a few times. The rearrangement joins TRBV10-3 to TRBJ1-5; TRBD1 aligns across 7 bases. This CDR3 comprises 15 residues. Germline CDR1 and CDR2: ENHRY and SYGVKD. V shed 3 bases, J shed 4 bases, and the junction held 6 bases outside the gene matches. In DNA, the CDR3 is TGTGCCATCAGTGACGGGACAGTTAGTAATCAGCCCCAGCATTTT. This encodes CAISDGTVSNQPQHF.

The rearrangement links TRBV4-2 to TRBJ1-3; a possible D gene is TRBD1 (6 bases). The CDR3 length is 16 residues. V was clipped by 4 bases and J by 0 bases, with 13 bases between them. From germline, CDR1 is LGHNA and CDR2 YNFKEQ. The CDR3, as DNA: TGTGCCAGCAGCCCCGACAGGCCGATCTCTGGAAACACCATATATTTT. This sequence encodes CASSPDRPISGNTIYF.

The chain carries TRBV19 and TRBJ2-1, with D unresolved. The CDR3 is made up of 13 amino acids. CDR1 and CDR2 (germline): LNHDA, SQIVND (reference sequence). V was shortened by 3 bases and J by 6 bases, with 9 bases between the two germline ends. The chain's CDR3 is CASSMVVGNEQFF. The CDR3 nucleotides read TGTGCCAGTAGTATGGTTGTAGGCAATGAGCAGTTCTTC.

This clone was counted only a few times. The chain couples TRBV18 to TRBJ2-3; no clear D gene. There are 16 residues in the CDR3. The V and J ends lost 2 bases and 1 base respectively, with 13 bases between them. Germline values: CDR1 KGHSH, CDR2 LQKENI. The CDR3 region is CASSPSPRWGTDTQYF. In DNA, the CDR3 is TGTGCCAGCTCACCATCACCCAGGTGGGGCACAGATACGCAGTATTTT.

The chain recombines TRBV6-1 with TRBJ1-4, with 10 bases fitting TRBD1. This CDR3 region has 13 residues. The junction had 1 base not matched to a gene; V was cut back by 6 bases and J by 6 bases. CDR1 MNHNS and CDR2 SASEGT come from the germline V gene. CDR3 loop: CASRGTGDEKLFF. As DNA, the CDR3 is TGTGCCAGCAGGGGGACAGGGGATGAAAAACTGTTTTTT.

The chain carries TRBV5-1 and TRBJ2-5; D is ambiguous. Trimming pared 4 bases from V and 0 bases from J, leaving 4 bases between. In germline, CDR1 is SGHRS, CDR2 YFSETQ. This CDR3 region has 12 residues. CDR3 loop: CASSANQETQYF. Written as DNA, the CDR3 is TGCGCCAGCAGCGCCAACCAAGAGACCCAGTACTTC.

V gene TRBV7-2 combines with J gene TRBJ1-4; 11 positions match TRBD1. V lost 1 base, J lost 7 bases, and 8 bases stayed unmatched. The CDR3 contains 17 residues. From germline, CDR1 is SGHTA and CDR2 FQGNSA. The CDR3 region has the DNA TGTGCCAGCAGCTTAGGGTCGGACAGGGGGCACAGTGAAAAACTGTTTTTT. This sequence encodes CASSLGSDRGHSEKLFF.

V and J are TRBV7-9 and TRBJ1-1, with D maybe TRBD1 (5 bases). Germline V gene lookup returns CDR1 SEHNR and CDR2 FQNEAQ (reference sequence). The CDR3 totals 16 residues. Trimming shortened V by 2 bases and J by 0 bases, and 13 bases separated the two germline ends. The CDR3 reads CASSLTTENMNTEAFF. Written as DNA, the CDR3 is TGTGCCAGCAGCTTAACGACAGAAAACATGAACACTGAAGCTTTCTTT.